The next 11 T cell receptor beta chains were all read from a single sample in a study of post-analysis software for immune sequencing data. Study-level findings and limits: Patients had higher frequencies than controls of about five TRBV segments, including TRBV5-6, TRBV5-1 and TRBV20-1.

Unique molecular identifiers were present in the TCR beta cDNA libraries. TCRdb ran MiXCR on the PCR reads and lists one entry per CDR3 protein. The data show approximately 730,000 distinct CDR3 sequences, 30% seen once. These receptors have no identified antigens. Sequenced input: blood. These receptors originate from a girl aged 5 to 17 with multiple sclerosis.

With respect to this clonotype: A single base separates this from a much larger clone, so it may be a read error. This chain uses TRBV4-3 with TRBJ2-5; D could derive from TRBD1 or TRBD2 (5 bases each). The end of the DNA is better explained by TRBJ2-1, so the J call may be wrong. CDR3 length equals 14 residues. CDR1 LGHNA and CDR2 YSLEER come from the germline V gene. The CDR3 DNA reads TGCGCCAGCAGCCTCCGGGGCCTCCAAGAGACCCAGTTCTTC. Protein product: CASSLRGLQETQFF.

This clonotype was picked up a small number of times. This sequence joins TRBV6-5 and TRBJ1-6; no clear D gene. Germline loops: CDR1 MNHEY, CDR2 SVGAGI. V lost 5 bases to trimming and J lost 0 bases, with 8 bases between them. This CDR3 comprises 15 residues. This CDR3 is CASSTPSSYNSPLHF. The DNA of the CDR3 is TGTGCCAGCAGTACCCCAAGCTCCTATAATTCACCCCTCCACTTT.

Turning to this clonotype: Possible read error: a much larger clone is one base away. The V call is TRBV29-1, the J call TRBJ2-1; perhaps TRBD1 as D (6 bases). The germline V gene has CDR1 SQVTM and CDR2 ANQGSEA. The V end lost 7 bases, the J end lost 6 bases, and 10 bases lay between the germline ends. The CDR3 spans 11 residues. As DNA, the CDR3 is TGCAGCGCGACAGGACGCAATGAGCAGTTCTTC. Encoded protein: CSATGRNEQFF.

This clonotype was seen only a few times. This chain joins TRBV7-2 and TRBJ2-7, with a weak D call TRBD1 (6 bases). Trimming left V 5 bases short and J 3 bases short, with 23 bases between. CDR1 and CDR2 from the germline V gene are SGHTA and FQGNSA. The CDR3 extends over 17 amino acids. The CDR3 nucleotides read TGTGCCAGCAGCACGCAGACAGGCGCTTTGTTAAACTACGAGCAGTACTTC. It codes for CASSTQTGALLNYEQYF.

The rearrangement uses TRBV21-1 and TRBJ2-5. TRBV21-1 is a pseudogene locus. The CDR3 runs 14 residues. CDR3 protein: CASTLGRVQETQYF. DNA for the CDR3: TGTGCCAGCACCCTTGGCAGGGTACAAGAGACCCAGTACTTC.

The table lists this clonotype with a few counts. The chain links TRBV9 to TRBJ1-2, with a possible D match to TRBD1 (6 bases). Trimming took off 4 bases at V and 4 bases at J, with 11 bases between the two ends. Germline V gives CDR1 SGDLS, CDR2 YYNGEE. This CDR3 is 13 amino acids long. This chain's CDR3 is CASSQTGTYGYTF. For the CDR3, the DNA is TGTGCCAGCAGCCAGACAGGAACCTATGGCTACACCTTC.

The chain carries TRBV28 and TRBJ2-1; D call uncertain. Per germline, CDR1 MDHEN and CDR2 SYDVKM. The length of the CDR3 is 16 residues. V lost 4 bases and J lost 5, with 18 bases in between. CDR3 DNA sequence: TGTGCCAGCAGTTACCCTGGAGTTAATCCCCACAATGAGCAGTTCTTC. This encodes CASSYPGVNPHNEQFF. The entire variable domain, with the rest obtained from reference TRBV28 and TRBJ2-1, is as follows: DVKVTQSSRYLVKRTGEKVFLECVQDMDHENMFWYRQDPGLGLRLIYFSYDVKMKEKGDIPEGYSVSREKKERFSLILESASTNQTSMYLCASSYPGVNPHNEQFFGPGTRLTVL.

Of note for this clonotype: A much larger clonotype is one base distant, so this may be a read error. The rearrangement uses TRBV2 and TRBJ2-1; perhaps TRBD1 as D (5 bases). The germline V gene has CDR1 SNHLY and CDR2 FYNNEI. The CDR3 spans 11 residues. DNA for the CDR3: TGTGTCAGCAGGGACTACAATGAGCAGTTCTTC. Protein product: CVSRDYNEQFF.

The DNA for the CDR3 is TGTGCCAGCAGACTATGGGCCGAAACGCACGAGCAGTACTTC. Protein sequence: CASRLWAETHEQYF. The gene calls are TRBV12-3 or TRBV12-4 and TRBJ2-7; D ambiguous. The V end lost 6 bases, the J end lost 5 bases, and 17 bases lay between the germline ends. The CDR3 is 14 amino acids.

This clonotype was counted ten times or more. The CDR3 DNA sequence: TGCAGTGCTAGGCCCCTTACTAGCGGGGGAGGGGAGACCCAGTACTTC. Its protein product is CSARPLTSGGGETQYF. The rearrangement links TRBV20-1 to TRBJ2-5; 11 nucleotides align to TRBD2. Unmatched junction bases numbered 11, after V lost 3 bases and J lost 5 bases. Germline lookup yields CDR1 DFQATT and CDR2 SNEGSKA (reference sequence). The CDR3 is made up of 16 amino acids.

This clonotype was seen more than once but under ten times. This chain connects TRBV29-1 to TRBJ2-3; 11 bases map to TRBD2. CDR1 and CDR2 (germline): SQVTM, ANQGSEA. V was clipped by 4 bases and J by 0 bases; unmatched bases: 9. The CDR3 extends over 17 amino acids. DNA of the CDR3: TGCAGCGTTGGGCTCTGGACTAGCGGGTCTAGCACAGATACGCAGTATTTT. It specifies CSVGLWTSGSSTDTQYF.